The T cell receptor beta chain under discussion was sequenced for a study of T-cell memory formation after mild COVID-19. Constant-segment primers and 5'RACE yielded cDNA libraries for TCR alpha and TCR beta, each carrying sample barcodes and UMIs. TCRdb used MiXCR to reprocess the 5' RACE reads, holding one entry per CDR3 protein. Of about 160,000 distinct CDR3 sequences in the sample, roughly 31% were seen once. On this clonotype: Its target is not known.

Notes on the study in general: That cross-reactive memory joined was suggested by some responding clones appearing in pre-infection memory. Later expanders leaned CD4+, whereas day 15 to 85 contracting clones were balanced CD4/CD8. Largely, contracting CD4+ clones fell within CM and EM, and contracting CD8+ clones within EMRA.

V lost 3 bases to trimming and J lost 1 base, with 6 bases between them. The CDR3 loop spans 14 amino acids. The source material was PBMCs or a T cell subset sorted from them (not recorded which). The receptor was isolated from an adult woman who had mild COVID-19 (a few samples of this study predate the infection). Cell type and time point are not known. This rearrangement joins TRBV12-3 or TRBV12-4 to TRBJ2-2; D is uncertain. CDR3 sequence: CASSFRLNTGELFF. The DNA of the CDR3 is TGTGCCAGCAGTTTTAGGCTGAACACCGGGGAGCTGTTTTTT.